One sample yielded the 30 T cell receptor beta chains listed below, sequenced in a study of cytomegalovirus exposure and HLA in healthy donors. Amplification used 60 Vbeta primers and 13 Jbeta primers. Clones were read by immunoSEQ multiplex PCR, and TCRdb kept only the in-frame ones, dropping some. The sample has some 140,000 clones; around 79% are singletons. The sequencing input was PBMCs. The source is a woman aged 40 to 50 in good health and CMV-seronegative.

The chain recombines TRBV7-8 with TRBJ1-6, with 7 bases aligning to TRBD1. The length of the CDR3 is 17 residues. The germline gives CDR1 SGHVS, CDR2 FQNEAQ. J lost 9 bases, V lost 5 bases, and 16 bases had no gene match. CDR3 in DNA: TGTGCCAGCAGCCTACTTGGGGTAACAGGGGTCGGTTCACCCCTCCACTTT. The encoded protein is CASSLLGVTGVGSPLHF.

The gene calls are TRBV10-2 and TRBJ1-5; TRBD1 aligns across 8 bases. The V segment lost 3 bases and the J segment 3 bases; nucleotides outside the gene matches: 4. The CDR3 contains 15 residues. Germline values: CDR1 WSHSY, CDR2 SAAADI. The CDR3 sequence is CASSDDRGFNQPQHF. In nucleotides, the CDR3 is TGCGCCAGCAGTGATGACAGGGGATTCAATCAGCCCCAGCATTTT.

The J gene is TRBJ1-2, the V gene TRBV7-9; TRBD1 matches 10 bases. The CDR3 totals 16 residues. Germline trimming cut 4 bases from V and 0 bases from J; bases unmatched to any gene: 5. Per the germline V gene, CDR1 is SEHNR and CDR2 is FQNEAQ (reference sequence). The CDR3 loop is CASSSSTGGSNYGYTF. CDR3 bases: TGTGCCAGCAGCTCCTCGACAGGGGGCTCTAACTATGGCTACACCTTC.

The rearrangement uses TRBV6-4 and TRBJ2-1, with TRBD2 matching over 9 bases. J was trimmed by 7 bases and V by 2 bases; bases with no gene match: 6. Germline V gene sequence: CDR1 MRHNA, CDR2 SNTAGT. The CDR3 is 15 residues long. The CDR3 DNA follows: TGTGCCAGCAGTGACGCGGCGGGGGGGGGTAATGAGCAGTTCTTC. Encoded protein: CASSDAAGGGNEQFF.

Only a few counts were recorded for this clone. The CDR3 here is CASSLGSGVNTGELFF. The CDR3, as DNA: TGTGCCAGCAGCTTAGGCAGCGGGGTAAACACCGGGGAGCTGTTTTTT. V and J are TRBV7-9 and TRBJ2-2, with TRBD2 matching 7 bases. The V and J ends lost 1 base and 2 bases, in that order; junction bases with no gene match: 4. Per the germline V gene, CDR1 is SEHNR and CDR2 is FQNEAQ (reference sequence). The CDR3 runs 16 residues.

The chain links TRBV7-9 to TRBJ2-1; a possible D gene is TRBD2 (6 bases). Trimming stripped 3 bases from V and 0 bases from J, with 6 bases between. Germline V lookup: CDR1 SEHNR, CDR2 FQNEAQ (reference sequence). The CDR3 extends over 14 amino acids. CDR3 DNA: TGTGCCAGCAGCTTCGGGGGCTCCTACAATGAGCAGTTCTTC. It specifies CASSFGGSYNEQFF.

With respect to this clone: Other DNA sequences in the sample encode the same CDR3. The chain carries TRBV5-1 and TRBJ1-1; D remains unclear. The V gene lost 2 bases and the J gene lost 4 bases, with 9 bases spanning the gap. Germline CDR1 SGHRS, CDR2 YFSETQ. CDR3 size: 13 residues. CDR3 coding DNA: TGCGCCAGCAGCTTACCGGGGAGCACTGAAGCTTTCTTT. Protein product: CASSLPGSTEAFF.

The chain employs TRBV2 and TRBJ1-2; a possible D gene is TRBD1 (5 bases). The CDR3 length is 14 residues. Trimming removed 6 bases at V and 0 bases at J, with 11 bases between. CDR1 is SNHLY, CDR2 FYNNEI, per germline. The CDR3 sequence is CASRSDSSNYGYTF. DNA of the CDR3: TGTGCCAGCAGAAGCGACAGCTCTAACTATGGCTACACCTTC. The complete variable domain, with remaining parts taken from reference TRBV2 and TRBJ1-2, reads EPEVTQTPSHQVTQMGQEVILRCVPISNHLYFYWYRQILGQKVEFLVSFYNNEISEKSEIFDDQFSVERPDGSNFTLKIRSTKLEDSAMYFCASRSDSSNYGYTFGSGTRLTVV.

The V call is TRBV30, the J call TRBJ2-5, with 8 bases lining up with TRBD2. There are 16 residues in the CDR3. Germline values: CDR1 GTSNPN, CDR2 SVGIG (reference sequence). V shed 2 bases, J shed 2 bases, and the junction held 10 bases outside the gene matches. In DNA form, the CDR3 reads TGTGCCTGGAGTCTCCCGGGACTAGGGCTACAAGAGACCCAGTACTTC. Its translation: CAWSLPGLGLQETQYF. The full variable domain, in which reference TRBV30 and TRBJ2-5 provide the parts outside the CDR3, is SQTIHQWPATLVQPVGSPLSLECTVEGTSNPNLYWYRQAAGRGLQLLFYSVGIGQISSEVPQNLSASRPQDRQFILSSKKLLLSDSGFYLCAWSLPGLGLQETQYFGPGTRLLVL.

This chain connects TRBV5-1 to TRBJ1-6; 8 positions agree with TRBD1. J lost 10 bases, V lost 4 bases, and 10 bases had no gene match. CDR1 is SGHRS, CDR2 YFSETQ, per germline. This CDR3 contains 15 residues. The CDR3 coding sequence is TGCGCCAGCAGCGCGGGACAGGTCGTACAGTCACCCCTCCACTTT. Protein: CASSAGQVVQSPLHF.

The V and J genes are TRBV5-8 and TRBJ1-3; no reliable D call. V was shortened by 4 bases and J by 0 bases, with 14 bases between the two germline ends. This CDR3 spans 16 amino acids. The germline V gene encodes CDR1 SGHTS and CDR2 YDEGEE. In DNA form, the CDR3 reads TGTGCCAGCAGCGTCCTTAGTGGTTTCTCTGGAAACACCATATATTTT. This codes for CASSVLSGFSGNTIYF.

This clone was counted only a few times. V and J are TRBV29-1 and TRBJ1-2; 11 positions match TRBD1. This CDR3 region has 14 residues. The V gene's germline CDR1 is SQVTM and CDR2 ANQGSEA. J gave up 4 bases and V 3 bases, and 4 bases lay outside the gene matches. The CDR3 loop is CSVETGQGVYGYTF. DNA for the CDR3: TGCAGCGTTGAGACGGGACAGGGGGTCTATGGCTACACCTTC. Full variable domain (outside the CDR3, taken from reference TRBV29-1 and TRBJ1-2): SAVISQKPSRDICQRGTSLTIQCQVDSQVTMMFWYRQQPGQSLTLIATANQGSEATYESGFVIDKFPISRPNLTFSTLTVSNMSPEDSSIYLCSVETGQGVYGYTFGSGTRLTVV.

The rearrangement uses TRBV21-1 and TRBJ1-4; the table's D call TRBD1 went unverified against the DNA. TRBV21-1 is listed as a pseudogene. The CDR3 has 16 residues. The DNA of the CDR3 is TGTGCCAGCAGCAAAACAGGGTGGAGTGATAGAGAAAAACTGTTTTTT. Translation gives CASSKTGWSDREKLFF.

The chain uses TRBV15 and TRBJ1-2; no clear D. Trimming cost V 3 bases and J 7 bases, with 12 bases left between them. Germline loops: CDR1 LNHNV, CDR2 YYDKDF (reference sequence). The CDR3 is 13 amino acids. CDR3 amino acids: CATSRSGPGGYTF. In DNA, the CDR3 is TGTGCCACCAGCAGGAGCGGGCCGGGTGGCTACACCTTC.

The chain is built from TRBV28 and TRBJ1-2; D not resolved. The germline gives CDR1 MDHEN, CDR2 SYDVKM. The V gene lost 1 base and the J gene lost 7 bases, with 7 bases spanning the gap. There are 12 residues in the CDR3. The CDR3 reads CASSLSPFGYTF. CDR3 nucleotide sequence: TGTGCCAGCAGTTTATCCCCTTTTGGCTACACCTTC.

The genes are TRBV25-1 and TRBJ1-2, with D unclear. Between the trimmed V and J ends, which lost 0 bases and 12 bases, there was a span of 11 bases. The length of the CDR3 is 12 residues. CDR1 is MGHDK and CDR2 is SYGVNS in the germline V gene. In nucleotides, the CDR3 is TGTGCCAGCAGTGAATACGAGGGTAGGAACACCTTC. Its protein product is CASSEYEGRNTF.

The chain couples TRBV7-8 to TRBJ2-7; 7 bases align to TRBD1. CDR1 is SGHVS and CDR2 is FQNEAQ in the germline V gene. CDR3 size: 12 residues. The V and J ends lost 5 bases and 6 bases, in that order; junction bases with no gene match: 4. The CDR3 reads CASSRPGGEQYF. CDR3 nucleotides: TGTGCCAGCAGCCGACCAGGGGGCGAGCAGTACTTC. Full variable domain (outside the CDR3, taken from reference TRBV7-8 and TRBJ2-7): GAGVSQSPRYKVAKRGQDVALRCDPISGHVSLFWYQQALGQGPEFLTYFQNEAQLDKSGLPSDRFFAERPEGSVSTLKIQRTQQEDSAVYLCASSRPGGEQYFGPGTRLTVT.

The rearrangement uses TRBV7-9 and TRBJ1-6, with TRBD1 identical over 7 bases. Germline trimming cut 5 bases from V and 5 bases from J; bases unmatched to any gene: 9. The CDR3 contains 16 residues. Germline V lookup: CDR1 SEHNR, CDR2 FQNEAQ (reference sequence). This CDR3 reads CASSQRQGVNNSPLHF. The CDR3 nucleotides are TGTGCCAGCAGCCAGAGACAGGGAGTAAATAATTCACCCCTCCACTTT.

This clone was detected a few times. J is TRBJ1-1 and V is TRBV6-5; D may be TRBD1 (5 bases). The CDR3 has 13 residues. The germline V gene encodes CDR1 MNHEY and CDR2 SVGAGI. V was cut by 6 bases and J by 4 bases, with 12 bases left in between. The CDR3 DNA reads as TGTGCCAGCAGCTCAAGGGGCCCCACTGAAGCTTTCTTT. Protein: CASSSRGPTEAFF.

DNA for the CDR3: TGCGGACAGGCCGGGAATCAGCCCCAGCATTTT. Translation gives CGQAGNQPQHF. V usage is TRBV21-1 and J usage is TRBJ1-5; the table's D call TRBD1 went unverified against the DNA. TRBV21-1 is listed as a pseudogene. This CDR3 comprises 11 residues.

V and J are TRBV4-3 and TRBJ1-2, with 11 bases that match TRBD1. Germline CDR1 is LGHNA and CDR2 is YSLEER. This CDR3 contains 18 residues. The J segment lost 5 bases and the V segment lost 3 bases, leaving 14 bases of the junction unmatched. DNA for the CDR3: TGCGCCAGCAGCCATCTGGGCCCTGGACAGGGGGCTATTTATGGCTACACCTTC. Translation gives CASSHLGPGQGAIYGYTF.

This chain links TRBV27 with TRBJ2-5; 7 bases map to TRBD2. Germline CDR1 is MNHEY and CDR2 is SMNVEV (reference sequence). The CDR3 consists of 19 residues. V lost 6 bases to trimming and J lost 5 bases; unmatched junction nucleotides: 24. CDR3 sequence reads: CASRPLTGTTRGLGETQYF. The DNA for the CDR3 is TGTGCCAGCAGACCCCTCACCGGGACTACCAGAGGGCTAGGGGAGACCCAGTACTTC.

In this sample, this clone turned up once. The genes are TRBV5-4 and TRBJ1-2, with TRBD1 matching over 10 bases. J lost 1 base, V lost 4 bases, and 4 bases had no gene match. Germline CDR1 reads SGHNT; CDR2 reads YYREEE (reference sequence). The CDR3 contains 15 residues. DNA for the CDR3: TGTGCCAGCAGCAAAGGACAGGGGGATAACTATGGCTACACCTTC. Translation: CASSKGQGDNYGYTF.

The rearrangement links TRBV19 to TRBJ1-1; possible D gene TRBD1, 6 bases. This CDR3 has 14 residues. V shed 3 bases and J shed 3 bases, with 11 bases lying between them. Germline V gives CDR1 LNHDA, CDR2 SQIVND (reference sequence). The CDR3: CASSMPSGDTEAFF. In DNA form, the CDR3 reads TGTGCCAGTAGTATGCCCTCAGGGGACACTGAAGCTTTCTTT.

This sequence joins TRBV9 and TRBJ1-1; D uncertain. This CDR3 comprises 12 residues. The germline V and J ends were trimmed by 4 bases and 2 bases, with 6 bases remaining between them. The germline gives CDR1 SGDLS, CDR2 YYNGEE. The CDR3 is CASSRTNTEAFF. The CDR3 DNA reads TGTGCCAGCAGCAGAACAAACACTGAAGCTTTCTTT.

The chain uses TRBV18 and TRBJ1-5; 8 bases align to TRBD1. The germline V gene has CDR1 KGHSH and CDR2 LQKENI. The CDR3 loop spans 16 amino acids. V was clipped by 3 bases and J by 1 base; unmatched bases: 5. CDR3 coding DNA: TGTGCCAGCTCACCCCAGGGGGCAGGAAGCAATCAGCCCCAGCATTTT. Translation: CASSPQGAGSNQPQHF.

Points on this clone: The junction shows a germline mismatch at one end, possibly a read error. Other DNA sequences in the sample encode the same CDR3. This chain uses TRBV5-6 with TRBJ1-2, with D unresolved. The CDR3 is 14 amino acids. CDR1 is SGHDT, CDR2 YYEEEE, per germline. The CDR3 DNA sequence: TGCGCCAGCAGCTCGATACTGGGGAGCTATGGCTACACCTTC. This encodes CASSSILGSYGYTF.

The rearrangement links TRBV6-4 to TRBJ1-2, with D maybe TRBD1 (5 bases). The CDR3 consists of 14 residues. Trimming removed 0 bases from V and 4 bases from J, with 9 bases in between. Germline-derived CDR1 and CDR2 are MRHNA and SNTAGT. CDR3 DNA: TGTGCCAGCAGTGACTCTCAGGGCCGCTATGGCTACACCTTC. It translates to CASSDSQGRYGYTF.

The V call is TRBV4-3, the J call TRBJ1-5; 8 bases agree with TRBD1. The CDR3 totals 15 residues. The V gene end was trimmed by 4 bases and the J gene end by 2 bases; junction bases not matched to a gene: 4. Germline assignment: CDR1 LGHNA and CDR2 YSLEER. The CDR3 DNA reads TGCGCCAGCAGCCTCACGACAGGGGGCAATCAGCCCCAGCATTTT. Protein sequence: CASSLTTGGNQPQHF.

The chain joins TRBV5-1 to TRBJ2-5; D not certain. Trimming left V 4 bases short and J 0 bases short, with 16 bases between. CDR1 SGHRS and CDR2 YFSETQ come from the germline V gene. This CDR3 spans 16 amino acids. CDR3 DNA sequence: TGCGCCAGCAGCCAAAACTCCAACTTGTACCAAGAGACCCAGTACTTC. It is translated as CASSQNSNLYQETQYF. Variable domain in full (rest from reference TRBV5-1 and TRBJ2-5): KAGVTQTPRYLIKTRGQQVTLSCSPISGHRSVSWYQQTPGQGLQFLFEYFSETQRNKGNFPGRFSGRQFSNSRSEMNVSTLELGDSALYLCASSQNSNLYQETQYFGPGTRLLVL.